The present TCR beta chain was sequenced within a study of CD8+ T cells in alopecia areata. Treatment in this sample: oral pan-JAK inhibitor, 5-10 mg twice daily. The CDR3 is 14 residues long. CDR1 and CDR2 from the germline V gene are SQVTM and ANQGSEA. RNA extraction and reverse transcription yielded cDNA as sequencing template. Measured with immunoSEQ multiplex PCR; TCRdb has only the in-frame clones, and not every one. In the table there are some 200,000 clones, 50% to 60% of which are singletons. This clone has just a few counts. Mismatch with germline at one junction end may stem from a read error.

V is TRBV29-1 and J is TRBJ1-4; D not resolved. This TCR came from a human donor with alopecia areata. The material was CD4+ T cells sorted from blood, obtained at week 4, from a patient treated with tofacitinib. The CDR3 loop is CSVEEGSTNEKLFF. The CDR3 bases are TGCAGCGTCGAAGAGGGCTCAACTAATGAAAAACTGTTTTTT.